These 25 T cell receptor beta chains came from one sample sequenced in a study of blood T cell repertoires in COVID-19. Assay used: immunoSEQ multiplex PCR; TCRdb lists only in-frame clones, some missing. The table includes 150,000 or so clones, over 80% detected once. Material: peripheral blood. These receptors all come from a woman between 65 and 79 years old with acute or convalescent COVID-19.

The rearrangement uses TRBV5-4 and TRBJ2-7; TRBD1 aligns across 9 bases. With V trimmed by 3 bases and J by 4 bases, 5 bases remained unmatched. The length of the CDR3 is 14 residues. CDR1 SGHNT and CDR2 YYREEE come from the germline V gene (reference sequence). As DNA, the CDR3 is TGTGCCAGCAGCTCGCTGACAGGGGGGTACGAGCAGTACTTC. This encodes CASSSLTGGYEQYF.

V usage is TRBV27 and J usage is TRBJ1-2, with 8 bases identical to TRBD1. Germline lookup yields CDR1 MNHEY and CDR2 SMNVEV (reference sequence). The CDR3 covers 14 residues. The ends lost 5 bases at V and 3 bases at J; junction bases unmatched: 5. As DNA, the CDR3 is TGTGCCAGCAGTCCCGGGACAGGTTACTATGGCTACACCTTC. It translates to CASSPGTGYYGYTF.

The genes are TRBV6-6 and TRBJ1-5; weak D call: TRBD1 (5 bases). CDR3 length: 15 residues. Deletions cut 0 bases from V and 3 bases from J, with 9 bases between. Germline loops: CDR1 MNHNY, CDR2 SVGAGI (reference sequence). Written as DNA, the CDR3 is TGTGCCAGCAGTTACTCGGGGGGGAACAATCAGCCCCAGCATTTT. This codes for CASSYSGGNNQPQHF.

This chain uses TRBV5-1 with TRBJ2-3, with 8 nucleotides matching TRBD1. This CDR3 is built from 16 residues. Germline V gene sequence: CDR1 SGHRS, CDR2 YFSETQ. V lost 1 base, J lost 4 bases, and 8 bases stayed unmatched. The CDR3 region is CASSLSTGGGSDTQYF. The CDR3 coding sequence is TGCGCCAGCAGCTTGTCTACAGGGGGAGGATCAGATACGCAGTATTTT.

The gene calls are TRBV12-5 and TRBJ2-1, with 8 bases identical to TRBD2. This CDR3 region has 16 residues. CDR1 and CDR2 (germline): LGHNT, FRNRAP. V dropped 0 bases and J dropped 3; count of bases not matched to a gene: 4. Here the CDR3 reads CASGLVIAGRYNEQFF. The CDR3 DNA reads TGTGCTAGTGGTTTGGTCATAGCGGGACGCTACAATGAGCAGTTCTTC.

V is TRBV2 and J is TRBJ2-1, with 13 bases that match TRBD2. The CDR3 sequence is 15 residues long. The V gene's germline CDR1 is SNHLY and CDR2 FYNNEI. The ends lost 8 bases at V and 6 bases at J; junction bases unmatched: 7. The CDR3 nucleotides read TGTGCCAGCGCTAGGACTAGCGGGAGAGGCAATGAGCAGTTCTTC. Encoded protein: CASARTSGRGNEQFF.

The CDR3 region has the DNA TGTGCCAGCAGCCAAACAAGGGGACTAGCGGGGGGTTTCGATACGCAGTATTTT. Residues: CASSQTRGLAGGFDTQYF. The chain combines TRBV3-1 (or the pseudogene TRBV3-2) with TRBJ2-3; TRBD2 matches 15 bases. CDR1 LGHDT and CDR2 YNNKEL come from the germline V gene (reference sequence). The CDR3 consists of 18 residues. With 2 bases clipped from V and 6 bases from J, the junction kept 9 bases outside the gene matches.

The V gene is TRBV29-1, the J gene TRBJ1-3; TRBD1 matches at 8 bases. J gave up 3 bases and V 1 base, and 5 bases lay outside the gene matches. The CDR3 loop spans 15 amino acids. Germline V gives CDR1 SQVTM, CDR2 ANQGSEA. The CDR3 DNA reads as TGCAGCGTTGAAGGGGCCAGGGGGCTTGGAAACACCATATATTTT. Amino acids: CSVEGARGLGNTIYF.

V is TRBV6-2 or TRBV6-3 and J is TRBJ1-5; D remains ambiguous. V dropped 4 bases and J dropped 7 bases, with 14 bases sitting between them. The CDR3 is made up of 14 amino acids. The germline CDR1 and CDR2 sequences are MNHEY and SVGEGT. CDR3 amino acids: CASSSGIRNQPQHF. CDR3 DNA sequence: TGTGCCAGCAGTTCAGGCATAAGGAACCAGCCCCAGCATTTT.

The chain couples TRBV24-1 to TRBJ2-3, with 11 bases aligning to TRBD2. V trimming: 4 bases; J trimming: 3 bases; junction bases outside the gene matches: 5. The length of the CDR3 is 16 residues. Germline lookup yields CDR1 KGHDR and CDR2 SFDVKD. The CDR3 sequence: CATSDQTSGITDTQYF. As DNA, the CDR3 is TGTGCCACCAGTGACCAGACTAGCGGGATTACAGATACGCAGTATTTT.

V is TRBV10-1 and J is TRBJ2-3; TRBD2 matches at 7 bases. The CDR3 runs 14 residues. CDR1 is WNHNN and CDR2 is SYGVQD in the germline V gene (reference sequence). The trim removed 6 bases at V and 0 bases at J, leaving 3 bases unmatched. The CDR3 DNA follows: TGCGCCAGCAGGCCGGGACTAAGCACAGATACGCAGTATTTT. Its translation: CASRPGLSTDTQYF.

This chain uses TRBV5-1 with TRBJ1-6; D call uncertain. There are 17 residues in the CDR3. Germline V gene sequence: CDR1 SGHRS, CDR2 YFSETQ. The V gene lost 1 base and the J gene lost 5 bases, with 16 bases spanning the gap. In nucleotides, the CDR3 is TGCGCCAGCAGCTTGATCGTCGGGGAAAAGGATAATTCACCCCTCCACTTT. Translating gives CASSLIVGEKDNSPLHF.

The chain carries TRBV27 and TRBJ2-7, with D perhaps matching TRBD2 (5 bases). V lost 5 bases and J 2 bases, leaving 10 bases between the germline ends. In germline, CDR1 is MNHEY, CDR2 SMNVEV (reference sequence). The CDR3 is made up of 13 amino acids. CDR3 sequence: CASSKLGAYEQYF. The CDR3 nucleotides are TGTGCCAGCAGTAAGCTGGGAGCCTACGAGCAGTACTTC.

This clone was seen a single time. This sequence joins TRBV6-1 and TRBJ1-1; TRBD1 aligns across 9 bases. The germline V gene encodes CDR1 MNHNS and CDR2 SASEGT. With 4 bases clipped from V and 4 bases from J, the junction kept 1 base outside the gene matches. This CDR3 contains 13 residues. Here the CDR3 reads CASSGQGVTEAFF. In DNA, the CDR3 is TGTGCCAGCAGTGGACAGGGGGTCACTGAAGCTTTCTTT.

V and J are TRBV15 and TRBJ2-5; no clear D gene. This CDR3 region has 13 residues. CDR1 is LNHNV and CDR2 is YYDKDF in the germline V gene (reference sequence). Trimming shortened V by 3 bases and J by 2 bases, and 7 bases separated the two germline ends. This chain's CDR3 is CATSRSRQETQYF. The CDR3 DNA sequence: TGTGCCACCAGCAGGTCCAGGCAAGAGACCCAGTACTTC.

A few counts support this clone. The chain combines TRBV29-1 with TRBJ2-7; no firm D call. The CDR3 has 13 amino acids. Germline V lookup: CDR1 SQVTM, CDR2 ANQGSEA. The V end lost 6 bases, the J end lost 7 bases, and 19 bases lay between the germline ends. CDR3 in DNA: TGCAGCGTCTTAGGCCGCTCTCAGGAAGAGCAGTACTTC. Translating gives CSVLGRSQEEQYF.

The count of this clone is one. CDR3 sequence reads: CASSDIWERTEKLFF. DNA of the CDR3: TGCGCCAGCAGTGATATTTGGGAGAGGACTGAAAAACTGTTTTTT. The genes are TRBV10-2 and TRBJ1-4; no definite D call. This CDR3 has 15 residues. The germline V gene encodes CDR1 WSHSY and CDR2 SAAADI. Trimming took 3 bases from V and 7 from J, leaving 15 bases between them.

This rearrangement joins TRBV2 to TRBJ1-6; the D gene is possibly TRBD1 (6 bases). V lost 6 bases and J 7 bases, leaving 19 bases between the germline ends. This CDR3 comprises 16 residues. Per germline, CDR1 SNHLY and CDR2 FYNNEI. CDR3: CASRAAGVRGNSPLHF. The DNA of the CDR3 is TGTGCCAGCAGGGCAGCAGGGGTCCGAGGAAATTCACCCCTCCACTTT.

This chain connects TRBV3-1 (or the pseudogene TRBV3-2) to TRBJ2-5, with 7 bases matching TRBD2. Trimming removed 4 bases from V and 4 bases from J; junction bases left unmatched: 6. Germline V gives CDR1 LGHDT, CDR2 YNNKEL (reference sequence). This CDR3 comprises 14 residues. CDR3 coding DNA: TGTGCCAGCAGCCCGACTTGGGAGGGAGAGACCCAGTACTTC. Its translation: CASSPTWEGETQYF.

V gene TRBV6-1 combines with J gene TRBJ1-1; 12 nucleotides align to TRBD1. Germline V gene lookup returns CDR1 MNHNS and CDR2 SASEGT. The length of the CDR3 is 18 residues. The junction had 12 bases not matched to a gene; V was cut back by 4 bases and J by 3 bases. CDR3 protein: CASSARDRGLFRDTEAFF. The CDR3 region has the DNA TGTGCCAGCAGTGCACGGGACAGGGGGCTGTTTAGGGACACTGAAGCTTTCTTT.

This rearrangement joins TRBV7-6 to TRBJ1-2, with 9 bases that match TRBD1. With V trimmed by 0 bases and J by 0 bases, 5 bases remained unmatched. The length of the CDR3 is 17 residues. Per the germline V gene, CDR1 is SGHVS and CDR2 is FNYEAQ. This CDR3 is CASSLAAGQGANYGYTF. The CDR3 DNA reads TGTGCCAGCAGCTTAGCGGCGGGACAGGGTGCTAACTATGGCTACACCTTC.

The rearrangement uses TRBV2 and TRBJ2-1; TRBD1 aligns across 9 bases. The CDR3 runs to 13 residues. Germline-derived CDR1 and CDR2 are SNHLY and FYNNEI. J lost 8 bases, V lost 6 bases, and 5 bases had no gene match. This CDR3 reads CASSRQGGYEQFF. The CDR3 DNA sequence: TGTGCCAGCAGCAGACAGGGGGGCTATGAGCAGTTCTTC.

The CDR3: CASRSSGNTIYF. CDR3 nucleotide sequence: TGTGCCAGCCGGAGCTCTGGAAACACCATATATTTT. This chain connects TRBV19 to TRBJ1-3; D remains ambiguous. The CDR3 extends over 12 amino acids. Deletions cut 9 bases from V and 0 bases from J, with 6 bases between. Looked up from germline, CDR1 is LNHDA and CDR2 is SQIVND (reference sequence).

This chain uses TRBV5-1 with TRBJ2-2; D unclear. The CDR3 runs 15 residues. Trimming took 2 bases from V and 0 from J, leaving 8 bases between them. Germline CDR1 reads SGHRS; CDR2 reads YFSETQ. The CDR3 reads CASSFWQANTGELFF. CDR3 DNA: TGCGCCAGCAGCTTCTGGCAGGCGAACACCGGGGAGCTGTTTTTT.

This clone has just one count. The rearrangement joins TRBV28 to TRBJ1-6; 7 nucleotides align to TRBD1. Per germline, CDR1 MDHEN and CDR2 SYDVKM. V was clipped by 8 bases and J by 10 bases; unmatched bases: 17. The CDR3 is 16 amino acids. For the CDR3, the DNA is TGTGCCAGCCACCCTTTACCCGGGACAGAGGACTCACCCCTCCACTTT. Protein sequence: CASHPLPGTEDSPLHF.